This T cell receptor beta chain was sequenced during a study of T cell responses to AZD1222 COVID-19 vaccine. Study-level points and caveats: Clonal diversity may have been underestimated, and the donors were mostly white British, with more females than males.

Assay used: immunoSEQ multiplex PCR; TCRdb lists only in-frame clones, some missing. The table shows about 34,000 clones, with approximately 80% occurring only once. The table lists this clone with a few counts. As yet, its antigen is unknown. This CDR3 has 13 amino acids. The germline CDR1 and CDR2 sequences are SNHLY and FYNNEI. V was shortened by 1 base and J by 7 bases, with 9 bases between the two germline ends. This sample comprised peripheral blood, obtained 28 days after the second AZD1222 dose. This receptor was identified in an adult who received the AZD1222 COVID-19 vaccine. This chain connects TRBV2 to TRBJ2-3; D is uncertain. As DNA, the CDR3 is TGTGCCAGCAGTGAAGTTTTGGGGTATACGCAGTATTTT. Its protein product is CASSEVLGYTQYF. Full variable domain (rest looked up from reference TRBV2 and TRBJ2-3): EPEVTQTPSHQVTQMGQEVILRCVPISNHLYFYWYRQILGQKVEFLVSFYNNEISEKSEIFDDQFSVERPDGSNFTLKIRSTKLEDSAMYFCASSEVLGYTQYFGPGTRLTVL.